The clone carrying this TCR beta chain was detected only a few times. Antigen specificity is unknown. The data were taken from a study of post-analysis software for immune sequencing data. In the study overall: Patients had relapsing-remitting, secondary progressive or progressive-relapsing multiple sclerosis; some lacked subtype.

CDR1 and CDR2 from the germline V gene are DFQATT and SNEGSKA (reference sequence). With 4 bases clipped from V and 2 bases from J, the junction kept 3 bases outside the gene matches. The CDR3 is 13 residues long. The TCR beta cDNA libraries carried unique molecular identifiers. From the PCR reads, TCRdb called clonotypes with MiXCR, one entry per CDR3 protein. The table includes hundreds of thousands of distinct CDR3 sequences, roughly 30% detected once. General study findings and limits: Patients had higher frequencies than controls of roughly 5 TRBV segments, including TRBV5-6, TRBV5-1 and TRBV20-1.

The sequenced sample consisted of blood. This rearrangement joins TRBV20-1 to TRBJ2-3, with 7 bases lining up with TRBD2. The sequence was obtained from a girl aged 10-17 years with multiple sclerosis. This CDR3 is CSAISGTTDTQYF. The CDR3 DNA reads as TGCAGTGCTATAAGCGGGACCACAGATACGCAGTATTTT.